This T cell receptor beta chain was observed in a study of CD8 T cells in ankylosing spondylitis (dated by TCRdb to between 2016 and 2019). Study-level background: The study profiled T cell receptor beta repertoires in healthy donors and ankylosing spondylitis patients to find disease-linked TCR variants. The full study cohort was made up of approximately 24 ankylosing spondylitis patients and approximately 100 healthy donors. Peripheral blood samples were taken, and synovial fluid was additionally collected from ankylosing spondylitis patients. What the research found in general, with its limitations: A TCR beta motif made up of several highly homologous amino acid variants appeared to be characteristic of blood from ankylosing spondylitis patients. The disease-linked clones were reported to be significantly enriched in matched synovial fluid samples from ankylosing spondylitis patients. A CD8+ phenotype was shown by the disease-linked clones, which were found at relatively low frequencies in peripheral blood. Some motif variants had previously been reported in the synovial fluid and blood of reactive arthritis patients, which suggests shared mechanisms of disease initiation.

This clonotype was counted only a few times. Its cognate antigen has yet to be identified. Base qualities are not recorded, but no much larger clone differs from it by a single base. The instrument given in TCRdb is Illumina HiSeq 2500. TCR beta libraries were prepared by quantitative 5'-RACE with molecular barcodes. For the original study's pipeline: Disease-linked TCR variants were identified with a new computational method built on a probabilistic model of VDJ rearrangement. TCRdb reprocessed the public reads (quality trimming at Q25 with fastp, clone calling with MiXCR) and kept in-frame beta chains. Each entry merges the rows of one CDR3 protein and shows their most common DNA and genes. Here the V and J calls rest on TCRdb's processing, not on the authors' analysis. For this sample there are about 120,000 distinct CDR3 sequences; roughly an eighth appear just once. Clones ranked in the top ten supply roughly 3% of the sample.

V lost 4 bases and J lost 0 bases, and the count of bases not matched to a germline gene is 7. From a lookup of the germline V gene, CDR1 and CDR2 are SGHDT and YYEEEE. Inclusive of the bounding cysteine and phenylalanine, the CDR3 is 16 residues long. Only CDR3 DNA is held: 48 bases, read in frame from base 1. The V and J genes are TRBV5-6 and TRBJ2-1; TRBD2 agrees with 7 junctional bases. The sequence derives from a female donor with ankylosing spondylitis or in good health (not recorded which). The source material was blood, either unsorted or a sorted T cell fraction (not recorded which). At the DNA level, the sequence is TGTGCCAGCAGCCGGGGAGGGAGGCCCTCCTACAATGAGCAGTTCTTC. Its coded protein is CASSRGGRPSYNEQFF. The full variable domain, completed from the reference TRBV5-6 and TRBJ2-1 proteins outside the CDR3, reads DAGVTQSPTHLIKTRGQQVTLRCSPKSGHDTVSWYQQALGQGPQFIFQYYEEEERQRGNFPDRFSGHQFPNYSSELNVNALLLGDSALYLCASSRGGRPSYNEQFFGPGTRLTVL.